This TCR beta chain was captured by sequencing in a study of T cell repertoires in cytomegalovirus infection. There are many counts of this clonotype. Its antigen is undetermined. Germline assignment: CDR1 SGHVS and CDR2 FQNEAQ. With 5 bases removed from V and 9 bases from J, the gap between germline ends came to 17 bases. This CDR3 is built from 14 residues. TCRdb re-derived calls from the reads in MiXCR, one entry per CDR3 protein. The sample has tens of thousands of distinct CDR3 sequences, roughly a quarter seen once. J is TRBJ2-1 and V is TRBV7-8; weak D call: TRBD1 (6 bases). The TCR comes from a human donor in good health (CMV status not recorded). Some clones in this sample may be carry-over from other donors' samples. The sequencing used CD8+ T cells from cultured PBMCs, collected from culture after CMV antigen stimulation. In DNA, the CDR3 is TGTGCCAGCAGCCCCCGACAGGCTTTGACTGAGCAGTTCTTC. It is translated as CASSPRQALTEQFF.